These 2 T cell receptor beta chains were sequenced from one sample in a study of blood T cell repertoires in COVID-19. TCRdb's table, derived via immunoSEQ multiplex PCR, lists solely in-frame clones and lacks some. The sample yields about 150,000 clones, more than 70% seen once. Material: peripheral blood. The receptors were gathered from a woman aged 80 or over with active or convalescent COVID-19.

This clone appeared once. The chain combines TRBV18 with TRBJ2-1, with 10 bases that match TRBD2. The germline V gene has CDR1 KGHSH and CDR2 LQKENI. V dropped 5 bases and J dropped 9; count of bases not matched to a gene: 10. The CDR3 length is 15 residues. CDR3 loop: CASSLAGGAGREQFF. The CDR3 DNA follows: TGTGCCAGCTCATTAGCGGGAGGAGCCGGACGTGAGCAGTTCTTC.

V gene TRBV5-1 combines with J gene TRBJ1-4, with TRBD1 matching over 7 bases. With 3 bases clipped from V and 3 bases from J, the junction kept 5 bases outside the gene matches. This CDR3 region has 15 residues. The V gene's germline CDR1 is SGHRS and CDR2 YFSETQ. CDR3 region: CASSYSGGSNEKLFF. The CDR3 DNA follows: TGCGCCAGCAGCTACTCAGGGGGTTCTAATGAAAAACTGTTTTTT. The full variable domain, completed using reference TRBV5-1 and TRBJ1-4, is KAGVTQTPRYLIKTRGQQVTLSCSPISGHRSVSWYQQTPGQGLQFLFEYFSETQRNKGNFPGRFSGRQFSNSRSEMNVSTLELGDSALYLCASSYSGGSNEKLFFGSGTQLSVL.